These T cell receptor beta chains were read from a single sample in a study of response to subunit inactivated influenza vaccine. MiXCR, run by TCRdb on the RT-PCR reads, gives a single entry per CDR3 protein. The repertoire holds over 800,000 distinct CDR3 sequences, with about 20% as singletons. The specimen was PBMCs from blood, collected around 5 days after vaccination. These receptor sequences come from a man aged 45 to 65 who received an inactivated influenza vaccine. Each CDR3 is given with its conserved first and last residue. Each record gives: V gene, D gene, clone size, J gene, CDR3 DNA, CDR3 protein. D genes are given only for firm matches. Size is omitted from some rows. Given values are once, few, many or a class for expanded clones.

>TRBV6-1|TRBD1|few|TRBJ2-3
TGTGCCAGCCTCCGGGACAGGGTTCCTAGCACAGATACGCAGTATTTT
CASLRDRVPSTDTQYF
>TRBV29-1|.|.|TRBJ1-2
TGCAGCGTGACAACTCGCTACTATGGCTACACCTTC
CSVTTRYYGYTF
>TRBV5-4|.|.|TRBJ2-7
TGTGCCAGCAGCTTGATAGGGGGTGACGAGCAGTACTTC
CASSLIGGDEQYF
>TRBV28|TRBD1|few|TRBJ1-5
TGTGCCAGCCGGACAGGGTCTAGCAATCAGCCCCAGCATTTT
CASRTGSSNQPQHF
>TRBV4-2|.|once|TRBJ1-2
TGTGCCAGCAGCCAGACGGCTGGTTATGGCTACACCTTC
CASSQTAGYGYTF
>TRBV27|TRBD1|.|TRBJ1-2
TGTGCCAGCAGTTTATCGAGTCCCGGACAGGGGGCCTATGGCTACACCTTC
CASSLSSPGQGAYGYTF
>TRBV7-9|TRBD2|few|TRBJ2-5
TGTGCCAGCAGCCAGGGACTAGCGGGGTTTCAAGAGACCCAGTACTTC
CASSQGLAGFQETQYF
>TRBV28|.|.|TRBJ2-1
TGTGCCACCACAATTCAACGCCGGCAGTTCTTC
CATTIQRRQFF
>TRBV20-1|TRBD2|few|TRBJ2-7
TGCAGTGCTGAGAGACTAGCGGGAGTCTACGAGCAGTACTTC
CSAERLAGVYEQYF
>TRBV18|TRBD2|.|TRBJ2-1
TGTGCCAGCTCACCACCACAATCCCTAGCGGGAGCAGATGAGCAGTTCTTC
CASSPPQSLAGADEQFF
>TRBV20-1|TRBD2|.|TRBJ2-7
TGCAGTGCTAGCCCCAGCACTAGCGGGGGGGCGGGGGAGCAGTACTTC
CSASPSTSGGAGEQYF
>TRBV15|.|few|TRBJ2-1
TGTGCCACCAGCAGAGGGGTTTTGGATGAGCAGTTCTTC
CATSRGVLDEQFF
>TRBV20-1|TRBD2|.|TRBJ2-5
TGCAGTGCTACCCTTAGAGCGGGAGGGCCAAGAGAGACCCAGTACTTC
CSATLRAGGPRETQYF
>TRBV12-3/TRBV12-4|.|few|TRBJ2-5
TGTGCCAGCAGTTTAGATCCTCTCGTACAAGAGACCCAGTACTTC
CASSLDPLVQETQYF
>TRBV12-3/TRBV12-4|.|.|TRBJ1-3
TGTGCCAGCAGAGATGGAAACACCATATATTTT
CASRDGNTIYF
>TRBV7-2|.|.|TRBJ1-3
TGTGCCAGCAGCTTAGGGGGGGGGTTTGGAAACACCATATATTTT
CASSLGGGFGNTIYF
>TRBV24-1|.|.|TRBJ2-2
TGTGCCACCAGTGACCCTGGTAACACCGGGGAGCTGTTTTTT
CATSDPGNTGELFF
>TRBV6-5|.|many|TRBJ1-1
TGTGCCAGCAGTTACTCTCACACAGAGACTGAAGCTTTCTTT
CASSYSHTETEAFF
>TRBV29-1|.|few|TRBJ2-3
TGCAGCGTTGAGGTGGCGGGAAGAAACCCAGATACGCAGTATTTT
CSVEVAGRNPDTQYF
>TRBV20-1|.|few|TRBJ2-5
TGCAGTGCTAGCTTTCTCGGTATAACGCTTGAGACCCAGTACTTC
CSASFLGITLETQYF
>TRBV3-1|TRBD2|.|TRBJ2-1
TGTGCCAGCAGCCCCGCTTTACGGGGGGGCCGGCGTTGGGGTGAGCAGTTCTTC
CASSPALRGGRRWGEQFF
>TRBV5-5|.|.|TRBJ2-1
TGTGCCAGCAGCACGACCCAACACGGCCGGTACAATGAGCAGTTCTTC
CASSTTQHGRYNEQFF
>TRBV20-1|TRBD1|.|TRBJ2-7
TGCAGTGCTAGTGAGGGGGCGCGATCCGAGCAGTACTTC
CSASEGARSEQYF
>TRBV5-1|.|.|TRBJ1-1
TGCGCCAGCAGCGGTGGACAAGGGAAAGACACTGAAGCTTTCTTT
CASSGGQGKDTEAFF
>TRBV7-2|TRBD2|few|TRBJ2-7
TGTGCCAGCAGCCCTTACCCCGGGAGGGGTGTCGACGAGCAGTACTTC
CASSPYPGRGVDEQYF
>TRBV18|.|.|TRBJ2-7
TGTGCCAGCTCACCACTCGTCGAGCAGTACTTC
CASSPLVEQYF
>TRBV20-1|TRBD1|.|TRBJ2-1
TGCAGTGCTAGAGAATTTAGGACAGGTACCCATGAGCAGTTCTTC
CSAREFRTGTHEQFF
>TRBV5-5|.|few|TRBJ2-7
TGTGCCAGCAGCTGGCGCGGCGGCGACGAGCAGTACTTC
CASSWRGGDEQYF
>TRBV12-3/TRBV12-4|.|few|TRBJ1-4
TGTGCCAGCAGTTTGAAATCTTCAACTAATGAAAAACTGTTTTTT
CASSLKSSTNEKLFF
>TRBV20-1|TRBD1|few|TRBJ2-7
TGCAGTGCTAGAAGGACAGGGGGGTTTGAGCAGTACTTC
CSARRTGGFEQYF
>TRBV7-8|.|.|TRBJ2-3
TGTGCCAGCAGCTTACGCGCTGGAGTCCTCACAGATACGCAGTATTTT
CASSLRAGVLTDTQYF
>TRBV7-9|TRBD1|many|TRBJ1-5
TGTGCCAGCAGCGCGACAGGGAACAATCAGCCCCAGCATTTT
CASSATGNNQPQHF
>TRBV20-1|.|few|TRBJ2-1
TGCAGTGCTAGTAGACTACCGGATGAGCAGTTCTTC
CSASRLPDEQFF
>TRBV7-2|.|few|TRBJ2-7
TGTGCCAGCAGCGTAGGTGGCAGAAGCTCCGAGCAGTACTTC
CASSVGGRSSEQYF
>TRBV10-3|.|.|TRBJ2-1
TGTGCCATCAGTGATGGCGGGCGCACTGAGCAGTTCTTC
CAISDGGRTEQFF
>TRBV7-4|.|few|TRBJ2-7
TGTGCCAGCAGCCCACGGTTGGGGGAGCAGTACTTC
CASSPRLGEQYF
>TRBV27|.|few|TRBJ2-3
TGTGCCAGCAGTCTGCCGGGACTCCCAAATACGCAGTATTTT
CASSLPGLPNTQYF
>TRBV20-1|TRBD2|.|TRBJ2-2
TGCAGTGCTCCCGGGGGGCTAGCGGGAGAAAGGCGGGAGCTGTTTTTT
CSAPGGLAGERRELFF
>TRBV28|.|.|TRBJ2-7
TGTGCCAGCAGTTTATCGGCCGGGTCGGGTGAGCAGTACTTC
CASSLSAGSGEQYF
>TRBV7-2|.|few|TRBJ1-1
TGTGCCAGCAGGCTGAGCCGGGACACGGTTGAAGCTTTCTTT
CASRLSRDTVEAFF
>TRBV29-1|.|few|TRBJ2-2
TGCAGCGTTCCTCGGGACACCGGGGAGCTGTTTTTT
CSVPRDTGELFF
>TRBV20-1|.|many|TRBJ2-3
TGCAGTGCTAAGCGGCAGACAGATACGCAGTATTTT
CSAKRQTDTQYF
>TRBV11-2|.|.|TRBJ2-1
TGTGCCAGCAGCTTCCTGACCGATGCTGGCGCATACAATGAGCAGTTCTTC
CASSFLTDAGAYNEQFF
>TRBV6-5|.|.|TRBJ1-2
TGTGCCAGCAGTTACTCGAGCTCTACTTGGAGAGGGGATGGCTACACCTTC
CASSYSSSTWRGDGYTF
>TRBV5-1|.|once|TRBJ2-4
TGCGCCAGCCGCGAGGAGGCCGGAAACATTCAGTACTTC
CASREEAGNIQYF
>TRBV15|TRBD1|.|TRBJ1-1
TGTGCCACCAGCAGGGACAGGGGACTATCTCCCATGAACACTGAAGCTTTCTTT
CATSRDRGLSPMNTEAFF
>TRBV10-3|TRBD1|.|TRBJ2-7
TGTGCCATCAGATATGACAGGGAAAGCGAGCAGTACTTC
CAIRYDRESEQYF
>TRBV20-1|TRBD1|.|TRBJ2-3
TGCAGTGCTAGAGCACTGCCCGGGACAGGGGGAATTGTTACGCAGTATTTT
CSARALPGTGGIVTQYF
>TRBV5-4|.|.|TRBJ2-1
TGTGCCAGCAGCTTCTGGGGGAATGAGCAGTTCTTC
CASSFWGNEQFF
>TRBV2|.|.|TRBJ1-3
TGTGCCAGCAGCCCAAGGGTGGGTCCCATATATTTT
CASSPRVGPIYF
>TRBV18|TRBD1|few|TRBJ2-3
TGTGCCAGCTCACCTTCCGGGACAGGACTCGATACGCAGTATTTT
CASSPSGTGLDTQYF
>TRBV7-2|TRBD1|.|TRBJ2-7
TGTGCCAGCAGCTTAGCGACAGGGCCTTTCTACGAGCAGTACTTC
CASSLATGPFYEQYF
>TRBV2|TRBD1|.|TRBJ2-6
TGTGCCCTCAGCCCCGGGACAGGGGTCTCTGGGGCCAACGTCCTGACTTTC
CALSPGTGVSGANVLTF
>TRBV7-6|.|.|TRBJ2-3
TGTGCCAGCAGCTTAGGAGGAGGGGGTGGAGATACGCAGTATTTT
CASSLGGGGGDTQYF
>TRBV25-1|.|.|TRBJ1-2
TGTGCCAGCAGTGAATATCGGGGGTTGGGCTACACCTTC
CASSEYRGLGYTF